The entry below gives a single T cell receptor beta chain sequence along with its context. The CDR3 is made up of 11 amino acids. V was shortened by 7 bases and J by 2 bases, with 5 bases between the two germline ends. The germline gives CDR1 MDHEN, CDR2 SYDVKM. These data originate in a study of blood T cell repertoires in COVID-19. Overall study: The United States, Italy and Spain provided the acute and convalescent COVID-19 samples.

In the authors' workflow: Reference gene primer amplification gave nucleated cell count estimates. Method: immunoSEQ multiplex PCR; TCRdb's copy keeps in-frame clones and lacks some. The DNA was the basis for D and trimming; V, J and clone size are from that table. The data show around 60,000 clones, with 90% seen just once and around an eighth held by the top ten. This sequence originates from a man between 60 and 75 years old with active COVID-19. The chain carries TRBV28 and TRBJ1-1; D remains unclear. Sequencing input: peripheral blood. In DNA, the CDR3 is TGTGCCAGCACCACAAACACTGAAGCTTTCTTT. Protein sequence: CASTTNTEAFF.